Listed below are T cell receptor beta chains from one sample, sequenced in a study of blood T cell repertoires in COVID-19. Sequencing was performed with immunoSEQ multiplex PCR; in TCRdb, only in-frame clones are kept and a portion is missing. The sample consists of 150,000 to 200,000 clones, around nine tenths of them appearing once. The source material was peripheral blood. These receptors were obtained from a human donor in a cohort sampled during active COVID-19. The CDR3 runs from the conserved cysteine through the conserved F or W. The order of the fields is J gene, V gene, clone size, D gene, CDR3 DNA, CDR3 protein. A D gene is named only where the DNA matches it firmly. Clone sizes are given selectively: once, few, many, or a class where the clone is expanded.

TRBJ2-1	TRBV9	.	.	TGTGCCAGCAGCGAAAACGGACTACCGGCCAATGAGCAGTTCTTC	CASSENGLPANEQFF
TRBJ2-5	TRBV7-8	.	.	TGTGCCAGCAGCAGAGCCCCGAGGGAGACCCAGTACTTC	CASSRAPRETQYF
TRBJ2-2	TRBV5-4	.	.	TGTGCCAGCAGCACCCCCCGGAGGGACGGGGAGCTGTTTTTT	CASSTPRRDGELFF
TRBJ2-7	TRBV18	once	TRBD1	TGTGCCAGCTCACCAGCGGACAGGAGCGTCTCCTACGAGCAGTACTTC	CASSPADRSVSYEQYF
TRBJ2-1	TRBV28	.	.	TGTGCCAGCACCGACCGAGTACGATTCGGACTCGGGGAGCAGTTCTTC	CASTDRVRFGLGEQFF
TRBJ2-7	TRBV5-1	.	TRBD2	TGCGCCAGCAGTAATCCGGGACTAGCGGATTACGAGCAGTACTTC	CASSNPGLADYEQYF
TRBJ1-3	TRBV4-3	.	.	TGCGCCAGCAGCCAAGATACAAGAAACACCATATATTTT	CASSQDTRNTIYF
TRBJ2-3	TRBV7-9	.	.	TGTGCCAGCCAGGAGGGCCAAGCAGATACGCAGTATTTT	CASQEGQADTQYF
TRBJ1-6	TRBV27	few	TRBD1	TGTGCCAGCAGTGCGGAGGGGGCGTGGGGGATGAGCTCCTATAATTCACCCCTCCACTTT	CASSAEGAWGMSSYNSPLHF
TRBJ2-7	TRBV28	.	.	TGTGCCAGCAGTCGCGAGGATCAATACGAGCAGTACTTC	CASSREDQYEQYF
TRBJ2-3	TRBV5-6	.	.	TGTGCCAGCAGCTTTTGGGGGGTACTGACAGATACGCAGTATTTT	CASSFWGVLTDTQYF
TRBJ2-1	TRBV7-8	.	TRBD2	TGTGCCAGCAGCTTAGTGTGGGCTAGCGGGAGCAATGAGCAGTTCTTC	CASSLVWASGSNEQFF
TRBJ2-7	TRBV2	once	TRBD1	TGTGCCCAAGACGGAGGTAACAGGGGACGGGTCGAGCAGTACTTC	CAQDGGNRGRVEQYF
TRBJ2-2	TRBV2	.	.	TGTGCCAGCAGTGCCAGGGTTAACACCGGGGAGCTGTTTTTT	CASSARVNTGELFF
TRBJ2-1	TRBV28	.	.	TGTGCCAGCAGTCCCGAGGCGTTAGACAATGAGCAGTTCTTC	CASSPEALDNEQFF
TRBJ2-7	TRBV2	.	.	TGTGCCAGCAGTAGACAGGTCCTCTCCTACGAGCAGTACTTC	CASSRQVLSYEQYF
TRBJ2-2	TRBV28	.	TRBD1	TGTGCCAGCATTCGAGGCGGGACAGGGAACACCGGGGAGCTGTTTTTT	CASIRGGTGNTGELFF
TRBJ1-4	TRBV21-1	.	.	TGTGCCAGCGTGGTGGGGGAGGGGGGCGAAAAACTGTTTTTT	CASVVGEGGEKLFF
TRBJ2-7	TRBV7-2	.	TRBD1	TGTGCCAGCAGCCGGGACAGGGGGCTCCCCTACGAGCAGTACTTC	CASSRDRGLPYEQYF
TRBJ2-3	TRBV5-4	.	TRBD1	TGTGCCAGCAGCAAAAGTGGGGGACAGGGGTTTTCGACAGATACGCAGTATTTT	CASSKSGGQGFSTDTQYF
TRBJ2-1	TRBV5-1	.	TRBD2	TGCGCCAGCGCATTTACCGGGACTACCTACAATGAGCAGTTCTTC	CASAFTGTTYNEQFF
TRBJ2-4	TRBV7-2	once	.	TGTGCCAGCAGCTTCGACTTCAACAGGCCCCTAGCCAAAAACATTCAGTACTTC	CASSFDFNRPLAKNIQYF
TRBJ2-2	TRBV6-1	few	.	TGTGCCAGCAGTGATATTATTACCGGGGAGCTGTTTTTT	CASSDIITGELFF
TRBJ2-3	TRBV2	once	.	TGTGCCAGCACCCTGAGCACAGATACGCAGTATTTT	CASTLSTDTQYF
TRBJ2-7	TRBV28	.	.	TGTGCCAGCAGTTCGATCGGGGTGAGCTCCTACGAGCAGTACTTC	CASSSIGVSSYEQYF
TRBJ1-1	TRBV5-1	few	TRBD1	TGCGCCAGCAGCTTGGCATCAGGGGGAACTGAAGCTTTCTTT	CASSLASGGTEAFF
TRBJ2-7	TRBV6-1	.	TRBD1	TGTGCCAGCAGTGAAGCGCTTCGGACAGGGGAAGAGCAGTACTTC	CASSEALRTGEEQYF
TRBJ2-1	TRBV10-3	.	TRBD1	TGTGCCATCAGAGATACAGGGGGTTCCTACAATGAGCAGTTCTTC	CAIRDTGGSYNEQFF
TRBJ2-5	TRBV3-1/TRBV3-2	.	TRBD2	TGTGCCAGCAGCCAAGATGTAGTCGGACTAGCGGGCATATTCCAAGAGACCCAGTACTTC	CASSQDVVGLAGIFQETQYF
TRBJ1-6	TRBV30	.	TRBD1	TGTGCCTGGAGTCCCCCGAGACAGGGGGCTTCACCCCTCCACTTT	CAWSPPRQGASPLHF
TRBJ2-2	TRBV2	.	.	TGTGCCAGCAGTGAGACGCGAGGGGGCGGGGAGCTGTTTTTT	CASSETRGGGELFF
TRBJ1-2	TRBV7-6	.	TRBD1	TGTGCCAGAGACTACTCAGGTGGTTCGATAGGGGGCTCCCATGGCTACACCTTC	CARDYSGGSIGGSHGYTF
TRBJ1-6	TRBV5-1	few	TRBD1	TGCGCCAGCAGCGCGGGACAGTCCAATTCACCCCTCCACTTT	CASSAGQSNSPLHF
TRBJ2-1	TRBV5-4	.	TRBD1	TGTGCCAGCAGCGTGGGACAGGGGGCCCGCAATGAGCAGTTCTTC	CASSVGQGARNEQFF
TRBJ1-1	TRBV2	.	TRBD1	TGTGCCAGCAGTGACTCACTATTCAGGGGGTTGAACACTGAAGCTTTCTTT	CASSDSLFRGLNTEAFF
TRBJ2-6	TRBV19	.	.	TGTGCCACTGCCAGACAAGTCTCTGGGGCCAACGTCCTGACTTTC	CATARQVSGANVLTF
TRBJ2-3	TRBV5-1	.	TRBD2	TGCGCCAGCAGCTCGACTAGCGGGGGCAGAAGGCAGTATTTT	CASSSTSGGRRQYF
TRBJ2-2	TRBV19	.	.	TGTGCCAGTAGTACCACAGGGCTGGGGTCCGGGGAGCTGTTTTTT	CASSTTGLGSGELFF
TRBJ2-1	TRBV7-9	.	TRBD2	TGTGCCAGCAGCCCCCGGGGACTAGCGGGAAATGAGCAGTTCTTC	CASSPRGLAGNEQFF
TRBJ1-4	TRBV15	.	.	TGTGCCACCAGCAGACCCGACAGTCATGCTGAAAAACTGTTTTTT	CATSRPDSHAEKLFF
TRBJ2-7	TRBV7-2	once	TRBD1	TGTGCCAGCAGCCCGGAACAGGGGGCGGGTTACGAGCAGTACTTC	CASSPEQGAGYEQYF